Shown below are 13 T cell receptor beta chains from a single sample sequenced in a study of T-cell reconstitution after alpha-beta-depleted transplantation in children. TCRbeta library construction was performed incorporating unique molecular identifiers. Using its own MiXCR run on the PCR reads, TCRdb lists one record per CDR3 protein. The data show 250,000 to 300,000 distinct CDR3 sequences, under 14% seen once. This specimen was peripheral blood, taken 180 days after TCRalphabeta/CD19-depleted stem cell transplant. These receptors were obtained from a male patient aged 2 to 10 who had a stem cell transplant for chronic granulomatous disease, so the T cells may come from the graft donor.

This clonotype was counted many times. This sequence joins TRBV20-1 and TRBJ2-3; TRBD2 aligns across 11 bases. Germline V gives CDR1 DFQATT, CDR2 SNEGSKA (reference sequence). The J segment lost 0 bases and the V segment lost 6 bases, leaving 8 bases of the junction unmatched. This CDR3 has 16 residues. CDR3: CSAQGTSGLSTDTQYF. For the CDR3, the DNA is TGCAGTGCACAAGGGACTAGCGGACTTAGCACAGATACGCAGTATTTT.

The V gene is TRBV11-1, the J gene TRBJ2-3; D call uncertain. The V end lost 11 bases, the J end lost 0 bases, and 27 bases lay between the germline ends. Germline CDR1 reads SGHAT; CDR2 reads FQDESV (reference sequence). The CDR3 length is 18 residues. The CDR3 spells CAGNPDGDTYTSTDTQYF. CDR3 nucleotide sequence: TGTGCCGGCAACCCAGACGGAGACACTTATACTAGCACAGATACGCAGTATTTT.

This clonotype was counted at least ten times. The rearrangement uses TRBV6-1 and TRBJ1-2, with TRBD1 as a possible D gene (6 bases). The CDR3 is 16 amino acids. V was pared by 9 bases and J by 3 bases, with 23 bases between. Germline V gene lookup returns CDR1 MNHNS and CDR2 SASEGT. The CDR3 reads CASPIRNAGEDYGYTF. The CDR3, as DNA: TGTGCCAGTCCCATTAGGAATGCAGGGGAGGACTATGGCTACACCTTC.

This clonotype was counted a few times. This chain uses TRBV28 with TRBJ2-5; tentative D call: TRBD1 (5 bases). V was shortened by 3 bases and J by 5 bases, with 13 bases between the two germline ends. This CDR3 comprises 14 residues. From germline, CDR1 is MDHEN and CDR2 SYDVKM. The CDR3 region is CASSFRPGRETQYF. DNA for the CDR3: TGTGCCAGCAGTTTCCGTCCAGGGCGGGAGACCCAGTACTTC.

At least ten counts were recorded for this clonotype. This chain joins TRBV6-1 and TRBJ1-6, with D possibly matching TRBD1 (6 bases). V was shortened by 8 bases and J by 7 bases, with 15 bases between the two germline ends. From germline, CDR1 is MNHNS and CDR2 SASEGT. The CDR3 is 14 amino acids. This CDR3 is CASSRRGGNSPLHF. The CDR3 DNA reads as TGTGCCAGCTCCAGGAGGGGGGGGAATTCACCCCTCCACTTT.

This clonotype has ten or more counts. The rearrangement uses TRBV4-1 and TRBJ1-2, with D unclear. Trimming took off 0 bases at V and 3 bases at J, with 8 bases between the two ends. Germline V gene lookup returns CDR1 MGHRA and CDR2 YSYEKL. There are 14 residues in the CDR3. CDR3 sequence reads: CASSQDRGYYGYTF. In DNA form, the CDR3 reads TGCGCCAGCAGCCAAGATCGAGGGTACTATGGCTACACCTTC.

The sample holds many counts of this clonotype. The chain employs TRBV7-2 and TRBJ2-7; 8 bases fit TRBD1. The CDR3 spans 14 residues. Trimming cost V 7 bases and J 4 bases; bases outside gene matches: 9. Germline V lookup: CDR1 SGHTA, CDR2 FQGNSA. The CDR3 region is CASNRDRGTYEQYF. The CDR3 bases are TGTGCCAGCAACCGAGACAGGGGAACGTACGAGCAGTACTTC.

There are many counts of this clonotype. The gene calls are TRBV12-3 or TRBV12-4 and TRBJ2-7, with 8 bases identical to TRBD1. Germline trimming cut 1 base from V and 1 base from J; bases unmatched to any gene: 3. CDR3 length: 15 residues. CDR3 sequence reads: CASSLVGQASYEQYF. CDR3 nucleotides: TGTGCCAGCAGTTTAGTGGGACAGGCTTCCTACGAGCAGTACTTC.

This clonotype was seen at least ten times. The chain joins TRBV7-2 to TRBJ2-7; 12 nucleotides align to TRBD2. This CDR3 spans 15 amino acids. The junction had 8 bases not matched to a gene; V was cut back by 5 bases and J by 6 bases. Germline V gives CDR1 SGHTA, CDR2 FQGNSA. CDR3 nucleotide sequence: TGTGCCAGCAGCATCGGACTAGCGGGATCGGCCGAGCAGTACTTC. Its protein product is CASSIGLAGSAEQYF.

A few counts support this clonotype. The V gene is TRBV30, the J gene TRBJ2-4, with D perhaps TRBD2 (6 bases). The CDR3 loop spans 16 amino acids. The V end lost 2 bases, the J end lost 5 bases, and 19 bases lay between the germline ends. Germline loops: CDR1 GTSNPN, CDR2 SVGIG (reference sequence). The CDR3 nucleotides read TGTGCCTGGAGTAACCCCGGGGGTGCGGTCCAAAACATTCAGTACTTC. The encoded protein is CAWSNPGGAVQNIQYF.

Notes on this clonotype: Just one base apart from a much larger clone, this may be a read error. V gene TRBV10-3 combines with J gene TRBJ2-1; a weak D match, TRBD1 (6 bases). Germline V gives CDR1 ENHRY, CDR2 SYGVKD. The CDR3 is 15 residues long. The CDR3 DNA reads TGTGCCATGAGTGAACAGGGTGGCCTTGGGAATGAGCAGTTCTTC. Its protein product is CAMSEQGGLGNEQFF.

This clonotype was seen at least ten times. This chain connects TRBV18 to TRBJ2-4, with TRBD1 identical over 9 bases. V was pared by 3 bases and J by 8 bases, with 8 bases of the junction left unmatched. There are 15 residues in the CDR3. The germline V gene has CDR1 KGHSH and CDR2 LQKENI. CDR3 coding DNA: TGTGCCAGCTCACCGGACTGGACAGGGGAGGACATTCAGTACTTC. Protein product: CASSPDWTGEDIQYF.

This clonotype was seen a few times. The V and J genes are TRBV19 and TRBJ2-1; maybe TRBD2 (5 bases). V lost 6 bases and J 7 bases, leaving 22 bases between the germline ends. The V gene's germline CDR1 is LNHDA and CDR2 SQIVND (reference sequence). CDR3 size: 16 residues. CDR3 in amino acids: CASSPNRDSSGNEQFF. The CDR3 DNA sequence: TGTGCCAGTAGCCCCAATCGGGATTCTTCGGGGAATGAGCAGTTCTTC. Full variable domain (rest looked up from reference TRBV19 and TRBJ2-1): DGGITQSPKYLFRKEGQNVTLSCEQNLNHDAMYWYRQDPGQGLRLIYYSQIVNDFQKGDIAEGYSVSREKKESFPLTVTSAQKNPTAFYLCASSPNRDSSGNEQFFGPGTRLTVL.